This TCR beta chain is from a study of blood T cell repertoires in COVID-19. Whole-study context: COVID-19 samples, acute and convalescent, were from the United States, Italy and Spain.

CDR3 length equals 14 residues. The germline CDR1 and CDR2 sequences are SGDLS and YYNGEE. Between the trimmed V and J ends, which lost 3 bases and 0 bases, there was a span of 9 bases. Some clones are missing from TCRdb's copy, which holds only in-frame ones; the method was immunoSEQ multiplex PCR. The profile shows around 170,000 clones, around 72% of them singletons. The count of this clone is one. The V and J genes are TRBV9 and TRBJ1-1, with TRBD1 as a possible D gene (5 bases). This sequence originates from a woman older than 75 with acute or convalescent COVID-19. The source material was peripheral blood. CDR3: CASSGGRLNTEAFF. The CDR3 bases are TGTGCCAGCAGCGGGGGCAGGTTGAACACTGAAGCTTTCTTT.